A selection of T cell receptor beta chains follows, all from one sample in a study of blood T cell repertoires in COVID-19. Assay: immunoSEQ multiplex PCR; the TCRdb copy retains only in-frame clones and omits some. This table has tens of thousands of clones, roughly 80% appearing once. The sequenced material came from peripheral blood. All receptors derive from a man aged 60-69 years in a cohort sampled during active COVID-19. The CDR3 runs from the conserved cysteine through the conserved F or W. Each record gives: D gene, V gene, CDR3 protein. A D gene is named only where the DNA matches it firmly.

TRBD1,TRBV19,CASSIGTGGNQPQHF
.,TRBV29-1,CSSRGNYGYTF
TRBD1,TRBV7-9,CASSVQGKSYEQYF
.,TRBV4-1,CASSHQGINTEAFF
.,TRBV11-2,CASSPRGTAYGELFF
TRBD1,TRBV7-9,CASSLDSGGNEKLFF
.,TRBV7-8,CASSPGRVNQPQHF
.,TRBV7-9,CASSTSTGFNEQFF
.,TRBV11-1,CASSRNTDWNTEAFF
TRBD2,TRBV18,CASSRLAGGRTDTQYF
.,TRBV7-2,CASSANRVKQFF
.,TRBV6-1,CASSEARRAFF
.,TRBV5-1,CASSLAGGGTEAFF
.,TRBV5-4,CASSYRSGAYEQYF
.,TRBV6-5,CASNQQGEQYF
TRBD1,TRBV5-1,CASSLAGTASTDTQYF
.,TRBV4-2,CASSRGASGARDEQYF
TRBD2,TRBV5-1,CASSSLAGGFGELFF
.,TRBV7-2,CASSLFAGITGELFF
TRBD1,TRBV7-9,CASSQTGTDFNYGYTF
.,TRBV5-1,CASSVQGGALATNEKLFF
.,TRBV7-2,CASSQGAVNIQYF
TRBD1,TRBV5-1,CASSGGQGAVYEQYF
.,TRBV27,CASSLTENSYEQYF
TRBD2,TRBV3-1/TRBV3-2,CASSALALAGYNEQFF
.,TRBV7-9,CASSYEGINIQYF